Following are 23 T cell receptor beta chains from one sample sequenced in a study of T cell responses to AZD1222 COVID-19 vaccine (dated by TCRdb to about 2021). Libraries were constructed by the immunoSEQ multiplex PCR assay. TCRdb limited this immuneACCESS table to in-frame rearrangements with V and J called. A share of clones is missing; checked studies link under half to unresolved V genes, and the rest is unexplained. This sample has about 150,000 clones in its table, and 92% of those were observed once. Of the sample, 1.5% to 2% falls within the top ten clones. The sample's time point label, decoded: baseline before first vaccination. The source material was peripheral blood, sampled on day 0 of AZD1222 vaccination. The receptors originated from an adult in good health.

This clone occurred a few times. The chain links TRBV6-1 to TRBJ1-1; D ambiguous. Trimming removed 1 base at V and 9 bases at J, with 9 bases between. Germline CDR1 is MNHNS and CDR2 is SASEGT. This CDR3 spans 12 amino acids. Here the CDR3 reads CASSEGGGKAFF. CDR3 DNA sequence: TGTGCCAGCAGTGAAGGGGGAGGGAAAGCTTTCTTT.

CDR3 amino acids: CASYAQGTRGYTF. The CDR3 bases are TGTGCCAGCTACGCGCAGGGCACTAGGGGCTACACCTTC. The chain joins TRBV27 to TRBJ1-2; D possibly corresponds to TRBD1 (5 bases). The ends were cut back, 8 bases at V and 8 bases at J, with 18 bases in the middle. Germline V gene data show CDR1 as MNHEY and CDR2 as SMNVEV (reference sequence). The CDR3 length is 13 residues.

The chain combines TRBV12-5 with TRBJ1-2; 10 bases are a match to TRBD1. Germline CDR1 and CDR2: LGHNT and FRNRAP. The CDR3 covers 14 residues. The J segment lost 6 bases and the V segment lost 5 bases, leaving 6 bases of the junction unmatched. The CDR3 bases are TGTGCTAGTGGTCTCCACGGACAGGGGGATGGCTACACCTTC. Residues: CASGLHGQGDGYTF.

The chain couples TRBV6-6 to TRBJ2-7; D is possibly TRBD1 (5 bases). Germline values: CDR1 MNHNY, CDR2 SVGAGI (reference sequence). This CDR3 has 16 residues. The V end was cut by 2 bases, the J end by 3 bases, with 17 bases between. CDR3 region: CASSYPAQARNYEQYF. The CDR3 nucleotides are TGTGCCAGCAGTTACCCGGCACAGGCCCGCAACTACGAGCAGTACTTC.

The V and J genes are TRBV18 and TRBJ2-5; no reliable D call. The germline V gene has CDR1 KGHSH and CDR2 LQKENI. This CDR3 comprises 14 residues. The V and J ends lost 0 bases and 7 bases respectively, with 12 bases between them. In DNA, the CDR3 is TGTGCCAGCTCACCACCTCGGCCCCACCGGACCCAGTACTTC. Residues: CASSPPRPHRTQYF. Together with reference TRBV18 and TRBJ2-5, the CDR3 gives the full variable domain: NAGVMQNPRHLVRRRGQEARLRCSPMKGHSHVYWYRQLPEEGLKFMVYLQKENIIDESGMPKERFSAEFPKEGPSILRIQQVVRGDSAAYFCASSPPRPHRTQYFGPGTRLLVL.

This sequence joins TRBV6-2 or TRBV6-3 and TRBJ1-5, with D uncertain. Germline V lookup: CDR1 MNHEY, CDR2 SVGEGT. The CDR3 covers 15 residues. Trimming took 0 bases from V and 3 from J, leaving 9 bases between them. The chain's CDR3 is CASSYSRRVNQPQHF. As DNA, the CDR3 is TGTGCCAGCAGTTACTCGAGGAGGGTCAATCAGCCCCAGCATTTT.

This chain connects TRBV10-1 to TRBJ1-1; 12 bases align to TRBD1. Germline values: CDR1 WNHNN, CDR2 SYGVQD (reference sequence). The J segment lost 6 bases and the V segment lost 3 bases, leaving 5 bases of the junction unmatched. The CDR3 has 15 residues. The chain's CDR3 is CASSDLGQGAAEAFF. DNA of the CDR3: TGCGCCAGCAGTGATTTGGGACAGGGGGCTGCTGAAGCTTTCTTT.

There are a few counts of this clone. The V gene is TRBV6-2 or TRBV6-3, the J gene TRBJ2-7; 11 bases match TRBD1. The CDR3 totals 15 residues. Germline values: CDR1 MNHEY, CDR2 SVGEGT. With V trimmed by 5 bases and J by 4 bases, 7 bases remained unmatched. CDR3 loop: CASSPRGQGVYEQYF. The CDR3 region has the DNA TGTGCCAGCAGTCCCAGGGGACAGGGGGTGTACGAGCAGTACTTC.

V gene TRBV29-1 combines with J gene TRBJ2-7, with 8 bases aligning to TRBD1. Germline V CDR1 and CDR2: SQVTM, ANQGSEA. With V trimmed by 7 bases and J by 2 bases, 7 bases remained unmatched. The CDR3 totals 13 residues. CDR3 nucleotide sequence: TGCAGCGCGAAAGGACAGGGTCCCTACGAGCAGTACTTC. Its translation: CSAKGQGPYEQYF.

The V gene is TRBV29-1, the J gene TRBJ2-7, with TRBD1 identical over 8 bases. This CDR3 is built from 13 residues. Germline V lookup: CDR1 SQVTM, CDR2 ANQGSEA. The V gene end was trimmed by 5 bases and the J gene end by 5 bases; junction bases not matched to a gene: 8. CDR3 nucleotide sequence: TGCAGCGTTATAAGCGCAGGGGGCCACGAGCAGTACTTC. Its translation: CSVISAGGHEQYF.

In DNA, the CDR3 is TGTGCCAGTAGTATGTACAATGAGCAGTTCTTC. It specifies CASSMYNEQFF. The V and J genes are TRBV19 and TRBJ2-1; D call uncertain. V gave up 3 bases and J gave up 4 bases, with 1 base separating them. In germline, CDR1 is LNHDA, CDR2 SQIVND (reference sequence). This CDR3 spans 11 amino acids. The full variable domain, completed using reference TRBV19 and TRBJ2-1, is DGGITQSPKYLFRKEGQNVTLSCEQNLNHDAMYWYRQDPGQGLRLIYYSQIVNDFQKGDIAEGYSVSREKKESFPLTVTSAQKNPTAFYLCASSMYNEQFFGPGTRLTVL.

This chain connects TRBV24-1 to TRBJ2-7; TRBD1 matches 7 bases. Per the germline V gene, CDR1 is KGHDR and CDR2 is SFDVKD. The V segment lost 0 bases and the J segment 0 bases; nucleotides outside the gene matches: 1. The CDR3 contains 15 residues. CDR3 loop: CATSDLGTVSYEQYF. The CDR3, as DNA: TGTGCCACCAGTGATTTGGGGACAGTCTCCTACGAGCAGTACTTC.

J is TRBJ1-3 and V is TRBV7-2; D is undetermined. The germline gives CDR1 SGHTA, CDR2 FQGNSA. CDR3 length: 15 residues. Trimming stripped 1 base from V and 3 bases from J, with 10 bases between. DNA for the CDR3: TGTGCCAGCAGCTTAGGGGGAGGGATTGGAAACACCATATATTTT. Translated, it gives CASSLGGGIGNTIYF.

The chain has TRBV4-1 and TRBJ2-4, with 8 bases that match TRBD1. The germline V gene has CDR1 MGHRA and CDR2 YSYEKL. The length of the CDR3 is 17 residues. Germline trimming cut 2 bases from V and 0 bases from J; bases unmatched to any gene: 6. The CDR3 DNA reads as TGCGCCAGCAGCCAACTTGACAGGGGAATAGCCAAAAACATTCAGTACTTC. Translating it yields CASSQLDRGIAKNIQYF.

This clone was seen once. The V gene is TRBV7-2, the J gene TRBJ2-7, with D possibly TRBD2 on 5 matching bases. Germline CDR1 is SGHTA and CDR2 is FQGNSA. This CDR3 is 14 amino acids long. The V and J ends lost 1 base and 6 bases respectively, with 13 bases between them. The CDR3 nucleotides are TGTGCCAGCAGCTTAGGGCTAGCCCCAGCCGAGCAGTACTTC. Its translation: CASSLGLAPAEQYF.

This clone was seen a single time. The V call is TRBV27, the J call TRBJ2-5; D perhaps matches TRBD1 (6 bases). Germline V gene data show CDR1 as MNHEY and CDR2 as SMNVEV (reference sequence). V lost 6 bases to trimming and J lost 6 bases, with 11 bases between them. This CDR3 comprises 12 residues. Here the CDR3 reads CASRTGRQTQYF. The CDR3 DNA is TGTGCCAGCAGAACAGGGAGACAGACCCAGTACTTC.

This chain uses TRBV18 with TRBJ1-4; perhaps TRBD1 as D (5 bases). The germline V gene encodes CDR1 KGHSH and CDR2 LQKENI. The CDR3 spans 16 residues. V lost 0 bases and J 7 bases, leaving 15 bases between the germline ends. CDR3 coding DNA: TGTGCCAGCTCACCACCGAGTGGGGGTGTGGGTGAAAAACTGTTTTTT. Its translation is CASSPPSGGVGEKLFF.

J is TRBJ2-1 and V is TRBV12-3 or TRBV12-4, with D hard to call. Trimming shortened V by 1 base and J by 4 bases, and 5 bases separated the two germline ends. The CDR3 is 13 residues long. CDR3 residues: CASSLVGYNEQFF. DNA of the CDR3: TGTGCCAGCAGTTTAGTGGGATACAATGAGCAGTTCTTC.

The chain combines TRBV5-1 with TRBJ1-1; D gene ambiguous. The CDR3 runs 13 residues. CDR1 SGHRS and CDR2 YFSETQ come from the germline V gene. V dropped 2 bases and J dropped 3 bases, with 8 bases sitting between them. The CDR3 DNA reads TGCGCCAGCAGCTTCGGAAGGGACACTGAAGCTTTCTTT. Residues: CASSFGRDTEAFF.

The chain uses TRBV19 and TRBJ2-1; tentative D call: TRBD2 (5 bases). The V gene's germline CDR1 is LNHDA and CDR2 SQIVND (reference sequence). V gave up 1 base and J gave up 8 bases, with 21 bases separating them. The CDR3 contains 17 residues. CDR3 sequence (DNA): TGTGCCAGTAGTATAGGCAGCTTGGAGGCTGAGCACCATGAGCAGTTCTTC. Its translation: CASSIGSLEAEHHEQFF.

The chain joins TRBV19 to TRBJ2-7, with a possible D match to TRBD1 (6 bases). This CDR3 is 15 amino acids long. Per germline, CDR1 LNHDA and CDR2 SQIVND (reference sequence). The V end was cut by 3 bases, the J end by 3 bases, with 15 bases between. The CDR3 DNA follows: TGTGCCAGTAGTATGGGGCAGGGGAAGGTCTACGAGCAGTACTTC. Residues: CASSMGQGKVYEQYF.

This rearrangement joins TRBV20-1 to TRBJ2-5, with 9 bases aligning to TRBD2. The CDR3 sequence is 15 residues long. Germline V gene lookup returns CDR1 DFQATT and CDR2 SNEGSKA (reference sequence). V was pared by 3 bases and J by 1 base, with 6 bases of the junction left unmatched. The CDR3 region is CSASFSGGSQETQYF. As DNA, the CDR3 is TGCAGTGCTAGTTTTAGCGGGGGCAGCCAAGAGACCCAGTACTTC.

CDR3 bases: TGTGCCAGCACCCTGGGGGGGGATCAGCCCCAGCATTTT. It encodes CASTLGGDQPQHF. This rearrangement joins TRBV25-1 to TRBJ1-5; D is perhaps TRBD1 (5 bases). The CDR3 spans 13 residues. CDR1 is MGHDK and CDR2 is SYGVNS in the germline V gene. Trimming left V 7 bases short and J 5 bases short, with 12 bases between.